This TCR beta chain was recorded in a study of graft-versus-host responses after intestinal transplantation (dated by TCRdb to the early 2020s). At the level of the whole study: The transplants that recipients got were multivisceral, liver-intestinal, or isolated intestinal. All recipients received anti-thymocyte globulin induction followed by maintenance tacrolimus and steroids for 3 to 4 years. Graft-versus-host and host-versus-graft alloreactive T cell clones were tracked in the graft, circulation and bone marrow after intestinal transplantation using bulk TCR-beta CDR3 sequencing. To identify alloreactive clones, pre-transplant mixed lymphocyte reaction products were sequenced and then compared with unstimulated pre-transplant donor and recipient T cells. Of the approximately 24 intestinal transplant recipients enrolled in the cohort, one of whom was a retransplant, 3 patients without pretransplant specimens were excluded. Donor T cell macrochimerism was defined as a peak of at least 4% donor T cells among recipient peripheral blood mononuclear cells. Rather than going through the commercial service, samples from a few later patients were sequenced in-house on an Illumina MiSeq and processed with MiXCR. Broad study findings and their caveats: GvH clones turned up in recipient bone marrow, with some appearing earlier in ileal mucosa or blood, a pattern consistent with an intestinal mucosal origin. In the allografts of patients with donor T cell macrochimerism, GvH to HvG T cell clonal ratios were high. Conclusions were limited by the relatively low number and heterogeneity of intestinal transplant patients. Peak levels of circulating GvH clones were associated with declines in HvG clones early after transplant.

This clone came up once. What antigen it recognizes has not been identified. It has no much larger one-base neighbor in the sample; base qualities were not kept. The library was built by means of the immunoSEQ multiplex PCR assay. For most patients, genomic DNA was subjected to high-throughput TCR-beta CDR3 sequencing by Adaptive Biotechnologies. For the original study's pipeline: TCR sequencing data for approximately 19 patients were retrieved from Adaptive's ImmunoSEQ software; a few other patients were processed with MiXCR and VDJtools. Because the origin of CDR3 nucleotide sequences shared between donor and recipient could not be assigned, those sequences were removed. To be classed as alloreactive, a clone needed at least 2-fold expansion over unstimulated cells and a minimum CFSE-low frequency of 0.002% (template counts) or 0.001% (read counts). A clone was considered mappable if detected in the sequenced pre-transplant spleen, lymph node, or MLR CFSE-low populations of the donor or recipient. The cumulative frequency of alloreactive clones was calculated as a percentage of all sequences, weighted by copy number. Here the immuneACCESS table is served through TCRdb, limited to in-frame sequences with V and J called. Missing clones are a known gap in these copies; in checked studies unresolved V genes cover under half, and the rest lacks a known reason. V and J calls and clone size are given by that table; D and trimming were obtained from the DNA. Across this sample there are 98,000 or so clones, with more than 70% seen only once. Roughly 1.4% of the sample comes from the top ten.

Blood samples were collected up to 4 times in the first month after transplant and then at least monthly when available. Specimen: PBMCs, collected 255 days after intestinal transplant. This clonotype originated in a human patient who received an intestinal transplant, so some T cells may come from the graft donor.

This receptor has the CDR3 CAISGTPTGGQGYTF. Here is the DNA: TGTGCCATCAGTGGAACCCCGACAGGGGGCCAAGGCTACACCTTC. The V and J genes are TRBV10-3 and TRBJ1-2; the junction holds 10 bases that match TRBD1. As encoded in the germline V gene, CDR1 is ENHRY while CDR2 is SYGVKD. V is trimmed back by 4 bases and J by 8 bases, and the junction contains 10 bases that no gene match accounts for. The CDR3 covers 15 residues, taking in both the cysteine and the phenylalanine. Only the CDR3 DNA stays, 45 bases, in frame from base 1.